Below, 13 T cell receptor beta chains from the same sample are listed, as sequenced in a study of T cells after yellow fever vaccination. MiXCR was run by TCRdb on the 5' RACE reads, yielding one entry per CDR3 protein. The table shows 100,000 to 150,000 distinct CDR3 sequences, with 7.4% occurring only once. This material consisted of CD4+ T cells sorted from PBMCs, taken approximately 11 days after the first yellow fever vaccination. These receptors were obtained from a man between 18 and 29 years old who received the YFV17D yellow fever vaccine.

This clonotype has at least ten counts. The chain combines TRBV10-3 with TRBJ1-1; a weak D match, TRBD1 (6 bases). This CDR3 is built from 14 residues. Germline CDR1 and CDR2: ENHRY and SYGVKD. Trimming shortened V by 3 bases and J by 4 bases, and 12 bases separated the two germline ends. The CDR3 DNA sequence: TGTGCCATCAGTGAAGTAGGGGGAAGCACTGAAGCTTTCTTT. It is translated as CAISEVGGSTEAFF.

In its sample, this clonotype was seen a few times. CDR3 sequence: CASSWDLGQGARDTQYF. CDR3 DNA sequence: TGCGCCAGCAGCTGGGACCTAGGACAGGGGGCCAGAGATACGCAGTATTTT. This chain connects TRBV5-1 to TRBJ2-3; the match to TRBD1 covers 11 bases. The germline V gene encodes CDR1 SGHRS and CDR2 YFSETQ. V dropped 3 bases and J dropped 5; count of bases not matched to a gene: 11. The CDR3 is made up of 17 amino acids.

This clonotype has a count of ten or more. The gene calls are TRBV12-5 and TRBJ1-2, with 7 bases matching TRBD1. Losses at the gene ends were 5 bases for V and 2 bases for J; bases not matched to a gene: 5. CDR1 is LGHNT and CDR2 is FRNRAP in the germline V gene. The CDR3 is made up of 14 amino acids. CDR3 region: CASGPPTGNYGYTF. The CDR3 DNA sequence: TGTGCTAGTGGTCCTCCGACAGGGAACTATGGCTACACCTTC.

Ten or more counts support this clonotype. The V gene is TRBV4-3, the J gene TRBJ2-4, with TRBD1 matching 8 bases. V was pared by 3 bases and J by 11 bases, with 3 bases of the junction left unmatched. In germline, CDR1 is LGHNA, CDR2 YSLEER. CDR3 length equals 12 residues. Written as DNA, the CDR3 is TGCGCCAGCAGCCACATACAGGGGGTTCAGTACTTC. Protein product: CASSHIQGVQYF.

This clonotype appeared many times. The V and J genes are TRBV27 and TRBJ2-3; D not resolved. The CDR3 length is 14 residues. Germline V gene lookup returns CDR1 MNHEY and CDR2 SMNVEV (reference sequence). Trimming cost V 6 bases and J 0 bases, with 10 bases left between them. The CDR3 loop reads CASRDQASTDTQYF. The CDR3 region has the DNA TGTGCCAGCAGGGACCAGGCTAGCACAGATACGCAGTATTTT.

This clonotype was seen at least ten times. The gene calls are TRBV7-2 and TRBJ1-1; D call uncertain. The CDR3 spans 14 residues. Germline-derived CDR1 and CDR2 are SGHTA and FQGNSA. V shed 3 bases and J shed 0 bases, with 8 bases lying between them. In nucleotides, the CDR3 is TGTGCCAGCAGCTTCCTAGTAGTGAACACTGAAGCTTTCTTT. Protein: CASSFLVVNTEAFF.

The CDR3 protein is CASRGQGSNTEAFF. CDR3 bases: TGCGCCAGCAGGGGACAGGGGTCGAACACTGAAGCTTTCTTT. V gene TRBV5-1 combines with J gene TRBJ1-1; the match to TRBD1 covers 10 bases. The junction had 2 bases not matched to a gene; V was cut back by 5 bases and J by 1 base. The CDR3 runs 14 residues. Germline V gene data show CDR1 as SGHRS and CDR2 as YFSETQ.

In this sample, this clonotype turned up many times. V gene TRBV5-1 combines with J gene TRBJ2-3; 8 nucleotides match TRBD2. CDR1 and CDR2 (germline): SGHRS, YFSETQ. This CDR3 spans 15 amino acids. J lost 2 bases, V lost 6 bases, and 8 bases had no gene match. The DNA for the CDR3 is TGCGCCAGCAAAGGCGGGGGGATAGTCACAGATACGCAGTATTTT. Translating it yields CASKGGGIVTDTQYF.

This clonotype has a count of ten or more. The chain uses TRBV10-3 and TRBJ1-3; the D gene is possibly TRBD1 (6 bases). CDR1 and CDR2 (germline): ENHRY, SYGVKD. The CDR3 is made up of 14 amino acids. The germline V and J ends were trimmed by 10 bases and 0 bases, with 13 bases remaining between them. CDR3 residues: CATQQGHSGNTIYF. The DNA for the CDR3 is TGTGCCACGCAACAGGGACACTCTGGAAACACCATATATTTT.

This clonotype has ten or more counts. The chain couples TRBV20-1 to TRBJ2-5; TRBD2 aligns across 11 bases. Germline-derived CDR1 and CDR2 are DFQATT and SNEGSKA (reference sequence). V dropped 6 bases and J dropped 5; count of bases not matched to a gene: 5. There are 13 residues in the CDR3. CDR3 coding DNA: TGCAGTGCCAAAATAGCGGGGGGGGAGACCCAGTACTTC. This sequence encodes CSAKIAGGETQYF.

This clonotype was recorded many times. Written as DNA, the CDR3 is TGTGCCAGCAGTTTTGGGCTTGTTCGGTACGAGCAGTACTTC. It is translated as CASSFGLVRYEQYF. The chain uses TRBV12-3 or TRBV12-4 and TRBJ2-7; no clear D. The V end was cut by 3 bases, the J end by 4 bases, with 13 bases between. The CDR3 has 14 amino acids.

This clonotype was counted at least ten times. V is TRBV6-5 and J is TRBJ1-6; D call uncertain. The CDR3 has 13 amino acids. V was trimmed by 4 bases and J by 13 bases, leaving 14 bases between them. CDR1 is MNHEY, CDR2 SVGAGI, per germline. DNA of the CDR3: TGTGCCAGCAGTTCCCCCCCAGGACTCCCCCTCCACTTT. Encoded protein: CASSSPPGLPLHF.

This clonotype was seen ten or more times. This rearrangement joins TRBV7-2 to TRBJ2-1; 11 nucleotides match TRBD1. Germline assignment: CDR1 SGHTA and CDR2 FQGNSA. The CDR3 covers 14 residues. The V segment lost 6 bases and the J segment 7 bases; nucleotides outside the gene matches: 5. CDR3 sequence: CASRRDRGINEQFF. Written as DNA, the CDR3 is TGTGCCAGCAGGCGGGACAGGGGGATAAATGAGCAGTTCTTC.